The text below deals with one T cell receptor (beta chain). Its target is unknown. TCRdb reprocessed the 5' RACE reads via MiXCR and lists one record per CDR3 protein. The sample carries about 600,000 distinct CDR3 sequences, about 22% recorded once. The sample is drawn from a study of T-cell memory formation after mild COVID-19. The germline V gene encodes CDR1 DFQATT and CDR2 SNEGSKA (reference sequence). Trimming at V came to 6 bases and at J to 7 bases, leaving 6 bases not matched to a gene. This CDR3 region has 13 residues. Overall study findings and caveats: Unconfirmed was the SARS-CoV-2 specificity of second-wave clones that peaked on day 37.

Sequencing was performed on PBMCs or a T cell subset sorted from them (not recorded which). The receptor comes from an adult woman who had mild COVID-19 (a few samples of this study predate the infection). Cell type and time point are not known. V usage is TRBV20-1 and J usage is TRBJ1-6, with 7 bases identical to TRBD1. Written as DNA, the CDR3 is TGCAGTGCAAGGGGACAGTCCAATTCACCCCTCCACTTT. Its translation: CSARGQSNSPLHF.